This T cell receptor (beta chain) was identified during a study of blood T cell repertoires in COVID-19. The wider study: Nucleic acid was either cDNA or gDNA, and it came from T cells, B-cell-depleted T cells, or PBMCs.

The table came from immunoSEQ multiplex PCR; TCRdb's copy has only in-frame clones and leaves some out. Seen here are about 190,000 clones, 70% to 80% observed once, and the top ten hold around a sixth. The CDR3 runs 16 residues. J was trimmed by 6 bases and V by 2 bases; bases with no gene match: 4. CDR1 is SGHRS and CDR2 is YFSETQ in the germline V gene. Input material: PBMCs or T cells enriched from blood (not recorded which). This receptor was identified in a woman aged 45-60 years who had recovered from COVID-19. The V call is TRBV5-1, the J call TRBJ2-3; 15 nucleotides match TRBD2. CDR3 in DNA: TGCGCCAGCAGCTTAGGGACTAGCGGGAGGACCGATACGCAGTATTTT. Encoded protein: CASSLGTSGRTDTQYF. The full variable domain, its missing parts supplied by reference TRBV5-1 and TRBJ2-3, is KAGVTQTPRYLIKTRGQQVTLSCSPISGHRSVSWYQQTPGQGLQFLFEYFSETQRNKGNFPGRFSGRQFSNSRSEMNVSTLELGDSALYLCASSLGTSGRTDTQYFGPGTRLTVL.